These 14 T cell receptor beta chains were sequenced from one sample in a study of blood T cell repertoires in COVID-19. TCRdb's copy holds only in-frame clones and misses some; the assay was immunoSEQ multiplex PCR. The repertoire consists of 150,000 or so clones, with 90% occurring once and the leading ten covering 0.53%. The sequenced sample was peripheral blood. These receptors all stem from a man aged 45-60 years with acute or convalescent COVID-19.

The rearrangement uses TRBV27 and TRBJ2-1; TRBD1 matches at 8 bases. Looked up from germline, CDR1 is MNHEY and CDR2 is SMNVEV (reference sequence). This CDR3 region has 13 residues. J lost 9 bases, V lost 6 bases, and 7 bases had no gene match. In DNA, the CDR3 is TGTGCCAGCAGCCAGGGGGCAGGGGGTGAGCAGTTCTTC. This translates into CASSQGAGGEQFF.

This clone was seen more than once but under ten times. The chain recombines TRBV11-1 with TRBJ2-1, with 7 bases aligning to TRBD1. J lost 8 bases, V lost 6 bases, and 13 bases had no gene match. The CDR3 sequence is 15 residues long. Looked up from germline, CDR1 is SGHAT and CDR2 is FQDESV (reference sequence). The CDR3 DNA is TGTGCCAGCAGATCCAGGGGGAAGATAGGGTATGAGCAGTTCTTC. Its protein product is CASRSRGKIGYEQFF.

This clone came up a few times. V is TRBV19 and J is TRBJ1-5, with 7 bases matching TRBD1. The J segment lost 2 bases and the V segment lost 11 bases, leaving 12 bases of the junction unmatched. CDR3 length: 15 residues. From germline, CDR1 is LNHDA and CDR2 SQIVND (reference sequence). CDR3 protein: CASKTGTAGNQPQHF. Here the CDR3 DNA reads TGTGCCTCCAAGACCGGGACAGCAGGCAATCAGCCCCAGCATTTT.

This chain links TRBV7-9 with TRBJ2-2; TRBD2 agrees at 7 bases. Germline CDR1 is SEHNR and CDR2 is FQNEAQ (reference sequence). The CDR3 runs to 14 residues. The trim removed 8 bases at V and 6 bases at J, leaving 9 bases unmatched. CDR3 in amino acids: CASPPGLDPGELFF. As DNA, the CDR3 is TGTGCCAGCCCTCCCGGACTAGATCCCGGGGAGCTGTTTTTT.

The CDR3 DNA reads as TGTGCCAGCAGTCCCACGACAGGGCCGAACACTGAAGCTTTCTTT. Protein sequence: CASSPTTGPNTEAFF. The gene calls are TRBV25-1 and TRBJ1-1; 7 nucleotides match TRBD1. Germline CDR1 and CDR2: MGHDK and SYGVNS. V lost 5 bases and J lost 1; bases outside the gene matches: 7. The CDR3 contains 15 residues. The whole variable domain, remainder taken from reference TRBV25-1 and TRBJ1-1, is EADIYQTPRYLVIGTGKKITLECSQTMGHDKMYWYQQDPGMELHLIHYSYGVNSTEKGDLSSESTVSRIRTEHFPLTLESARPSHTSQYLCASSPTTGPNTEAFFGQGTRLTVV.

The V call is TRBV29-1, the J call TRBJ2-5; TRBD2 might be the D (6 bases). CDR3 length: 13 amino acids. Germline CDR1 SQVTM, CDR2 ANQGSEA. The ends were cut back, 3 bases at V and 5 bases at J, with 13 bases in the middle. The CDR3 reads CSVEAGGGETQYF. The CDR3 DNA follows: TGCAGCGTTGAGGCCGGGGGTGGGGAGACCCAGTACTTC.

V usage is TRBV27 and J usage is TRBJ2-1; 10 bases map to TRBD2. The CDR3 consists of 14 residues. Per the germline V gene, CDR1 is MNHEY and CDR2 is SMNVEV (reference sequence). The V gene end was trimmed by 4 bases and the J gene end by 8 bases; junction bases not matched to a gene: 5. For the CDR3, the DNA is TGTGCCAGCAGTTCAGCGGGAGGGGACGATGAGCAGTTCTTC. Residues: CASSSAGGDDEQFF.

The CDR3: CASSVELRVSNTGELFF. DNA of the CDR3: TGTGCCAGCAGCGTAGAATTGAGGGTCTCGAACACCGGGGAGCTGTTTTTT. The chain recombines TRBV9 with TRBJ2-2, with D tentatively TRBD2 (5 bases). V was clipped by 0 bases and J by 0 bases, with 12 bases between them. The CDR3 has 17 residues. Germline CDR1 SGDLS, CDR2 YYNGEE.

The CDR3 DNA reads TGTGCCAGCAGTCTAGGCTCCTATAATTCACCCCTCCACTTT. This sequence encodes CASSLGSYNSPLHF. The genes are TRBV27 and TRBJ1-6, with D uncertain. Germline V gene data show CDR1 as MNHEY and CDR2 as SMNVEV (reference sequence). The V gene lost 5 bases and the J gene lost 0 bases, with 5 bases spanning the gap. CDR3 length equals 14 residues.

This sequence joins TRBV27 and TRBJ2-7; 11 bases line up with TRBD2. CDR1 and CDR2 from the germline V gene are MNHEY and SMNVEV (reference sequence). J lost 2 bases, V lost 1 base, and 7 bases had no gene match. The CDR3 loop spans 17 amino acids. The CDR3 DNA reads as TGTGCCAGCAGTTTATATCGGACTAGCGGGCTCACCTACGAGCAGTACTTC. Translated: CASSLYRTSGLTYEQYF.

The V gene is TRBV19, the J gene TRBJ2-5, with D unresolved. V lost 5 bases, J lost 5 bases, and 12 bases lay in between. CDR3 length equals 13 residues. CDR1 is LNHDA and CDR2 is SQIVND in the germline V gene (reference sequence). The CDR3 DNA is TGTGCCAGTAGTCTCTCTGTTGTGGAGACCCAGTACTTC. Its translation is CASSLSVVETQYF. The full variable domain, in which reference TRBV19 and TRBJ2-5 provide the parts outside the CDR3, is DGGITQSPKYLFRKEGQNVTLSCEQNLNHDAMYWYRQDPGQGLRLIYYSQIVNDFQKGDIAEGYSVSREKKESFPLTVTSAQKNPTAFYLCASSLSVVETQYFGPGTRLLVL.

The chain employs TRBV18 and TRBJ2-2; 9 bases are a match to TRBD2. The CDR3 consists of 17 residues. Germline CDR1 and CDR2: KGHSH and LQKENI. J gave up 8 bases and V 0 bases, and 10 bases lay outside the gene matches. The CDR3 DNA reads TGTGCCAGCTCACCACCAGGGCTAGCGGGGATCCGAGGGGAGCTGTTTTTT. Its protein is CASSPPGLAGIRGELFF.

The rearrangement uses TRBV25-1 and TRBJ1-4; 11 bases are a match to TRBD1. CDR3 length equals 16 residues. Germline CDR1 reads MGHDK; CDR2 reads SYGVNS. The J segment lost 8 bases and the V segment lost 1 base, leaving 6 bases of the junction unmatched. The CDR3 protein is CASSESGQGAREKLFF. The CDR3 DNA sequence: TGTGCCAGCAGTGAATCAGGACAGGGGGCGCGGGAAAAACTGTTTTTT.

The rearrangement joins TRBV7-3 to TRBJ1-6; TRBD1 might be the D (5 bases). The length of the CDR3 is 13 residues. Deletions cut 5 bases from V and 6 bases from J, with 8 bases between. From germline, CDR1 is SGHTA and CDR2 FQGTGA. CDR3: CASSEDSNSPLHF. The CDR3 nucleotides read TGTGCCAGCAGCGAAGACAGTAATTCACCCCTCCACTTT.